This T cell receptor (beta chain) is from a study of T cell repertoires in cytomegalovirus infection. Study as a whole: Indications of both CMV infection and matching HLA type were provided by public TCR beta signatures.

TCRdb itself ran the reads through MiXCR, one entry per CDR3 protein. This sample carries a few hundred thousand distinct CDR3 sequences, over 7.5% of them seen once, and the ten largest clones take 3.5% to 4.5%. This clonotype has ten or more counts. Its antigen is not identified. The study's findings and limits: Carriage of CMV together with the relevant HLA was identifiable through cumulative public TCR beta family frequency. The ex vivo response showed dominance by HLA-C-restricted CMV-specific TCR beta clonotypes.

The sample consisted of PBMCs. The clonotype originates from a human donor in good health (CMV status not recorded). Some clones in this sample may be carry-over from other donors' samples.

DNA for the CDR3: TGTGCCAGCAGTTACTCGACCGGGAACACCGGGGAGCTGTTTTTT. Amino acids: CASSYSTGNTGELFF. The chain employs TRBV6-5 and TRBJ2-2; no clear D gene. The CDR3 length is 15 residues. Germline CDR1 and CDR2: MNHEY and SVGAGI. V was trimmed by 0 bases and J by 1 base, leaving 6 bases between them.